This passage covers 27 T cell receptor beta chains from one sample sequenced in a study of T cell changes during pregnancy in multiple sclerosis. Data came from immunoSEQ multiplex PCR; TCRdb stores just in-frame clones and leaves some out. The sample lists over 85,000 clones; less than 95% were seen once. The input for sequencing was peripheral blood, taken in the second trimester of pregnancy. The receptors were gathered from a female donor in good health, enrolled as a control in a pregnancy study.

This chain uses TRBV5-4 with TRBJ1-3, with TRBD1 matching 9 bases. In germline, CDR1 is SGHNT, CDR2 YYREEE (reference sequence). The CDR3 covers 15 residues. J was trimmed by 3 bases and V by 4 bases; bases with no gene match: 5. The DNA for the CDR3 is TGTGCCAGCAGCATGGGGACAGGGTATGGAAACACCATATATTTT. As protein: CASSMGTGYGNTIYF.

This sequence joins TRBV28 and TRBJ2-3; D might be TRBD1 (6 bases). V was shortened by 3 bases and J by 5 bases, with 21 bases between the two germline ends. The germline CDR1 and CDR2 sequences are MDHEN and SYDVKM. This CDR3 region has 17 residues. The CDR3 sequence is CASSLGFWTADGDTQYF. The DNA of the CDR3 is TGTGCCAGCAGTTTGGGGTTTTGGACAGCCGATGGAGATACGCAGTATTTT.

This clone showed up just a few times. This sequence joins TRBV5-1 and TRBJ1-6, with 7 bases that match TRBD1. The CDR3 contains 15 residues. The junction had 10 bases not matched to a gene; V was cut back by 4 bases and J by 9 bases. The V gene's germline CDR1 is SGHRS and CDR2 YFSETQ. The CDR3 nucleotides are TGCGCCAGCAGCCCACTAGGACAGGCTACTTCACCCCTCCACTTT. This gives the protein CASSPLGQATSPLHF. The full variable domain, with the rest looked up from reference TRBV5-1 and TRBJ1-6, is KAGVTQTPRYLIKTRGQQVTLSCSPISGHRSVSWYQQTPGQGLQFLFEYFSETQRNKGNFPGRFSGRQFSNSRSEMNVSTLELGDSALYLCASSPLGQATSPLHFGNGTRLTVT.

The chain carries TRBV5-4 and TRBJ1-2; D is undetermined. V lost 0 bases to trimming and J lost 8 bases, with 14 bases between them. The length of the CDR3 is 14 residues. CDR1 is SGHNT, CDR2 YYREEE, per germline (reference sequence). This chain's CDR3 is CASSLEQRRQGYTF. In DNA, the CDR3 is TGTGCCAGCAGCTTGGAGCAGCGACGGCAAGGCTACACCTTC.

The chain combines TRBV19 with TRBJ1-3; the D is unclear. V shed 3 bases and J shed 0 bases, with 9 bases lying between them. The length of the CDR3 is 15 residues. Germline V lookup: CDR1 LNHDA, CDR2 SQIVND (reference sequence). CDR3 residues: CASSIEDSSGNTIYF. In DNA form, the CDR3 reads TGTGCCAGTAGTATCGAGGATTCCTCTGGAAACACCATATATTTT.

The chain joins TRBV11-1 to TRBJ1-2, with TRBD1 identical over 10 bases. Trimming removed 4 bases from V and 0 bases from J; junction bases left unmatched: 11. CDR1 is SGHAT and CDR2 is FQDESV in the germline V gene (reference sequence). The CDR3 sequence is 18 residues long. Here the CDR3 reads CASSWDRGTSDANYGYTF. DNA of the CDR3: TGTGCCAGCAGCTGGGACAGGGGAACGAGTGATGCTAACTATGGCTACACCTTC.

The chain carries TRBV27 and TRBJ2-5, with D perhaps TRBD2 (5 bases). Trimming cost V 6 bases and J 4 bases, with 9 bases left between them. Germline-derived CDR1 and CDR2 are MNHEY and SMNVEV (reference sequence). The CDR3 loop spans 12 amino acids. This chain's CDR3 is CASRRVGETQYF. The CDR3 DNA sequence: TGTGCCAGCAGGCGGGTGGGAGAGACCCAGTACTTC.

In nucleotides, the CDR3 is TGTGCCAGCAGCTCCCGACTAGCGGGGCACACAGATACGCAGTATTTT. Its protein is CASSSRLAGHTDTQYF. The rearrangement uses TRBV13 and TRBJ2-3; 11 nucleotides agree with TRBD2. The V segment lost 4 bases and the J segment 2 bases; nucleotides outside the gene matches: 5. Germline V gives CDR1 PRHDT, CDR2 FYEKMQ (reference sequence). This CDR3 is built from 16 residues.

V and J are TRBV10-2 and TRBJ1-1, with 7 positions matching TRBD1. The CDR3 extends over 15 amino acids. V was clipped by 7 bases and J by 1 base; unmatched bases: 9. Germline V CDR1 and CDR2: WSHSY, SAAADI. The CDR3 sequence is CASTSRDSANTEAFF. CDR3 coding DNA: TGCGCCAGCACATCCCGGGACAGCGCGAACACTGAAGCTTTCTTT.

The CDR3 protein is CASSDSLIGRGTEAFF. CDR3 nucleotides: TGTGCCAGCAGTGATTCACTAATCGGACGGGGCACTGAAGCTTTCTTT. This rearrangement joins TRBV27 to TRBJ1-1, with D unresolved. CDR1 and CDR2 (germline): MNHEY, SMNVEV (reference sequence). The CDR3 has 16 amino acids. Trimming cost V 5 bases and J 4 bases, with 20 bases left between them.

V usage is TRBV7-2 and J usage is TRBJ2-5; 14 bases are shared with TRBD2. The CDR3 runs 15 residues. Germline V gene data show CDR1 as SGHTA and CDR2 as FQGNSA. Germline trimming cut 0 bases from V and 10 bases from J; bases unmatched to any gene: 4. DNA for the CDR3: TGTGCCAGCAGCTTAGCCGGGACTAGCGGGGGAAGCCAGTACTTC. This sequence encodes CASSLAGTSGGSQYF. The full variable domain, completed using reference TRBV7-2 and TRBJ2-5, is GAGVSQSPSNKVTEKGKDVELRCDPISGHTALYWYRQSLGQGLEFLIYFQGNSAPDKSGLPSDRFSAERTGGSVSTLTIQRTQQEDSAVYLCASSLAGTSGGSQYFGPGTRLLVL.

This chain links TRBV25-1 with TRBJ2-5, with 8 bases fitting TRBD2. CDR1 is MGHDK, CDR2 SYGVNS, per germline. CDR3 length equals 18 residues. V lost 4 bases and J lost 5; bases outside the gene matches: 18. The CDR3 DNA sequence: TGTGCCAGCAGTGGCACGGGGGGGCGGGGGGTACATTGGGAGACCCAGTACTTC. Amino acid sequence: CASSGTGGRGVHWETQYF.

The chain employs TRBV5-8 and TRBJ1-2; weak D call: TRBD1 (6 bases). CDR3 length: 14 residues. CDR1 and CDR2 from the germline V gene are SGHTS and YDEGEE. Trimming took 4 bases from V and 0 from J, leaving 10 bases between them. The CDR3 sequence is CASSVRTANYGYTF. As DNA, the CDR3 is TGTGCCAGCAGCGTCAGGACAGCTAACTATGGCTACACCTTC. Complete variable domain (other parts from reference TRBV5-8 and TRBJ1-2): EAGVTQSPTHLIKTRGQQATLRCSPISGHTSVYWYQQALGLGLQFLLWYDEGEERNRGNFPPRFSGRQFPNYSSELNVNALELEDSALYLCASSVRTANYGYTFGSGTRLTVV.

This clone was picked up one time. V usage is TRBV18 and J usage is TRBJ2-3; 8 bases are shared with TRBD1. J was trimmed by 3 bases and V by 3 bases; bases with no gene match: 8. Looked up from germline, CDR1 is KGHSH and CDR2 is LQKENI. CDR3 length: 16 amino acids. CDR3 loop: CASSPPQGARTDTQYF. CDR3 nucleotide sequence: TGTGCCAGCTCACCCCCCCAGGGGGCGCGAACAGATACGCAGTATTTT. The whole variable domain, remainder taken from reference TRBV18 and TRBJ2-3, is NAGVMQNPRHLVRRRGQEARLRCSPMKGHSHVYWYRQLPEEGLKFMVYLQKENIIDESGMPKERFSAEFPKEGPSILRIQQVVRGDSAAYFCASSPPQGARTDTQYFGPGTRLTVL.

The chain combines TRBV11-1 with TRBJ2-7; the D gene is possibly TRBD1 (5 bases). CDR1 SGHAT and CDR2 FQDESV come from the germline V gene (reference sequence). V gave up 3 bases and J gave up 5 bases, with 14 bases separating them. CDR3 length equals 14 residues. The CDR3 here is CASSFGQGNHEQYF. The CDR3 nucleotides are TGTGCCAGCAGCTTCGGCCAGGGTAACCACGAGCAGTACTTC.

The chain uses TRBV6-1 and TRBJ2-5, with 9 positions matching TRBD2. CDR1 and CDR2 from the germline V gene are MNHNS and SASEGT. The CDR3 has 13 residues. V lost 7 bases to trimming and J lost 4 bases; unmatched junction nucleotides: 4. In DNA, the CDR3 is TGTGCCAGCACACGACTAGCGGCAGAGACCCAGTACTTC. It specifies CASTRLAAETQYF.

The CDR3 reads CASSFGTTNYGYTF. As DNA, the CDR3 is TGTGCCAGCAGTTTCGGGACAACTAACTATGGCTACACCTTC. The chain is built from TRBV27 and TRBJ1-2; D is perhaps TRBD1 (6 bases). This CDR3 is built from 14 residues. V shed 3 bases and J shed 0 bases, with 8 bases lying between them. Germline V gives CDR1 MNHEY, CDR2 SMNVEV (reference sequence).

This sequence joins TRBV14 and TRBJ2-1; D gene unclear. Per germline, CDR1 SGHDN and CDR2 FVKESK. V lost 4 bases, J lost 7 bases, and 8 bases lay in between. The CDR3 totals 12 residues. This CDR3 is CASSPFNNEQFF. The CDR3 coding sequence is TGTGCCAGCAGCCCCTTTAATAATGAGCAGTTCTTC.

The rearrangement joins TRBV18 to TRBJ2-1, with D possibly being TRBD1 (5 bases). The CDR3 runs to 15 residues. Trimming removed 1 base at V and 5 bases at J, with 12 bases between. The V gene's germline CDR1 is KGHSH and CDR2 LQKENI. The CDR3 DNA is TGTGCCAGCTCACCACAGTTGACAGCTCACAATGAGCAGTTCTTC. It encodes CASSPQLTAHNEQFF.

The DNA for the CDR3 is TGTGCCACCAGCAGAACGACTAGCAGGTTCCCCGGGGAGCTGTTTTTT. Protein product: CATSRTTSRFPGELFF. The chain joins TRBV15 to TRBJ2-2; 7 bases agree with TRBD2. Germline values: CDR1 LNHNV, CDR2 YYDKDF (reference sequence). The CDR3 loop spans 16 amino acids. Trimming at V came to 2 bases and at J to 6 bases, leaving 9 bases not matched to a gene.

The CDR3 spells CARDSHRGPIYEQYF. CDR3 coding DNA: TGTGCCAGAGACTCACACAGGGGCCCTATCTACGAGCAGTACTTC. V usage is TRBV6-5 and J usage is TRBJ2-7; 7 nucleotides match TRBD1. V was pared by 9 bases and J by 3 bases, with 14 bases of the junction left unmatched. The germline V gene encodes CDR1 MNHEY and CDR2 SVGAGI. This CDR3 is 15 amino acids long.

The chain uses TRBV6-5 and TRBJ1-1, with D uncertain. The CDR3 contains 14 residues. V dropped 4 bases and J dropped 0 bases, with 9 bases sitting between them. Germline CDR1 and CDR2: MNHEY and SVGAGI. CDR3 sequence reads: CASSSNSMNTEAFF. Here the CDR3 DNA reads TGTGCCAGCAGTTCCAACAGCATGAACACTGAAGCTTTCTTT.

The chain has TRBV5-1 and TRBJ1-1, with 7 bases aligning to TRBD1. This CDR3 has 13 amino acids. Trimming took 4 bases from V and 6 from J; bases not matched to a gene: 6. Germline loops: CDR1 SGHRS, CDR2 YFSETQ. The CDR3 loop reads CASSAGGTAEAFF. The CDR3 DNA reads TGCGCCAGCAGCGCGGGAGGGACAGCTGAAGCTTTCTTT.

This clone has only one observation. This sequence joins TRBV9 and TRBJ2-3, with 9 bases identical to TRBD2. Trimming cost V 1 base and J 5 bases; bases outside gene matches: 2. The CDR3 covers 14 residues. CDR1 is SGDLS and CDR2 is YYNGEE in the germline V gene. CDR3: CASSVLLAGDTQYF. The CDR3 nucleotides read TGTGCCAGCAGCGTATTACTAGCGGGAGATACGCAGTATTTT.

The chain is built from TRBV5-1 and TRBJ2-5, with 9 bases that match TRBD1. CDR3 length: 14 residues. Germline CDR1 is SGHRS and CDR2 is YFSETQ. With V trimmed by 0 bases and J by 3 bases, 0 bases remained unmatched. CDR3 residues: CASSLGTGEETQYF. The CDR3 coding sequence is TGCGCCAGCAGCTTGGGGACAGGGGAAGAGACCCAGTACTTC.

The chain couples TRBV9 to TRBJ2-3, with D perhaps TRBD2 (5 bases). V gave up 4 bases and J gave up 2 bases, with 17 bases separating them. From germline, CDR1 is SGDLS and CDR2 YYNGEE. The CDR3 sequence is 16 residues long. In DNA, the CDR3 is TGTGCCAGCAGCACGCGCGGGCGGGTCTACACAGATACGCAGTATTTT. Its translation: CASSTRGRVYTDTQYF.

The J gene is TRBJ2-1, the V gene TRBV18; TRBD1 is a possible D gene (5 bases). The CDR3 is made up of 15 amino acids. The germline V and J ends were trimmed by 3 bases and 6 bases, with 15 bases remaining between them. Germline V CDR1 and CDR2: KGHSH, LQKENI. The CDR3 spells CASSPVPGSGNEQFF. CDR3 DNA: TGTGCCAGCTCACCGGTGCCAGGGTCGGGCAATGAGCAGTTCTTC.